This T cell receptor beta chain was identified during a study of CD8 T cells in ankylosing spondylitis. Study-level results: Characteristic, it appeared, of ankylosing spondylitis blood was a TCR beta motif of about eight highly homologous variants. Disease-linked clones were CD8+ and relatively rare in peripheral blood. Earlier authors reported some of these motif variants in reactive arthritis synovial fluid and blood.

This clonotype was counted between two and nine times. The antigen remains undetermined. A quantitative 5'-RACE method, one with molecular barcodes, was used to make TCR beta libraries. MiXCR, run by TCRdb on the 5' RACE reads, gives a single entry per CDR3 protein. The sample consists of about 250,000 distinct CDR3 sequences, roughly a third of them appearing once. The material sequenced was blood, either unsorted or a sorted T cell fraction (not recorded which). This TCR came from a male donor with ankylosing spondylitis or in good health (not recorded which).

CDR3 nucleotide sequence: TGCAGTGCTAGTTCTCGGTATAATTCACCCCTCCACTTT. Residues: CSASSRYNSPLHF. The chain recombines TRBV20-1 with TRBJ1-6; D remains ambiguous. The V end was cut by 3 bases, the J end by 4 bases, with 7 bases between. The CDR3 consists of 13 residues. Germline CDR1 is DFQATT and CDR2 is SNEGSKA (reference sequence).